This T cell receptor (beta chain) was documented in a study of cytomegalovirus exposure and HLA in healthy donors. Overall study results and limits: It is likely that the observed cluster of highly shared sequence variants was a sequencing artifact. Association of a missense DCLRE1C variant with TCR beta V- and J-gene trimming was reported in a later analysis. 87-base-pair reads could not separate some V segments, including TRBV6-2 and TRBV6-3.

The PCR had 60 Vbeta and 13 Jbeta primers. Generated by immunoSEQ multiplex PCR, the TCRdb table keeps only in-frame clones and is missing some. The sample holds approximately 58,000 clones. For this clone: The antigen remains unidentified.

The V gene's germline CDR1 is SGHNT and CDR2 YYREEE (reference sequence). Trimming removed 4 bases from V and 3 bases from J, with 9 bases in between. This CDR3 is 13 amino acids long. Healthy donors of bone marrow made up the group. The specimen was PBMCs. The TCR was taken from a woman aged 45-65 years in good health and CMV-seropositive. The chain combines TRBV5-4 with TRBJ2-3; TRBD1 might be the D (6 bases). The CDR3 DNA sequence: TGTGCCAGCAGCCCAGGACAGACAGATACGCAGTATTTT. Translating gives CASSPGQTDTQYF.